This TCR beta chain was obtained from a study of T cells in localized non-small cell lung cancer. Study-wide results and limits: Because only a single region of the tumor was sequenced, heterogeneity remains possible.

This clone occurred a few times. Its cognate antigen is unknown. Sequencing was performed with immunoSEQ multiplex PCR; in TCRdb, only in-frame clones are kept and a portion is missing. Of more than 2,000 clones listed, roughly a fifth were seen once; the top ten hold over 9.5%. The receptor comes from a man between 40 and 70 years old with stage I squamous cell lung carcinoma. The sample consisted of lung tumor tissue, taken before any cancer treatment.

This chain's CDR3 is CASSLFEVYSGRNTIYF. The CDR3 nucleotides are TGCGCCAGCAGCTTGTTCGAGGTTTACTCAGGGCGAAACACCATATATTTT. The chain joins TRBV5-1 to TRBJ1-3, with D perhaps TRBD1 (5 bases). Looked up from germline, CDR1 is SGHRS and CDR2 is YFSETQ. The CDR3 has 17 residues. V was cut by 1 base and J by 5 bases, with 19 bases left in between.